The TCR beta chain described here comes from a study of cytomegalovirus exposure and HLA in healthy donors. Germline trimming cut 0 bases from V and 2 bases from J; bases unmatched to any gene: 1. Germline loops: CDR1 SGHTS, CDR2 YDEGEE. The length of the CDR3 is 16 residues. Note on this clone: No antigen is known for it.

Whole-study findings and limits: The study listed roughly 150 cytomegalovirus-associated TCR beta chains. Later work associated approximately 17,000 TCR beta sequences with HLA alleles at 0.05 false discovery rate.

Although they were nominally healthy when sampled, donors likely had unrecorded immune exposures. PCR used 60 Vbeta primers and 13 Jbeta primers. Produced via immunoSEQ multiplex PCR; TCRdb's table is partial and in-frame only. The table records about 110,000 clones, roughly 66% of them present only once. The sample comprised PBMCs. The V gene is TRBV5-8, the J gene TRBJ2-7; 14 bases map to TRBD2. This receptor was obtained from a young woman in good health and CMV-seronegative. The CDR3 here is CASSLVGLAGAYEQYF. CDR3 sequence (DNA): TGTGCCAGCAGCTTGGTGGGACTAGCGGGGGCCTACGAGCAGTACTTC.